The clone carrying this T cell receptor (beta chain) was recorded once. Repertoires were generated with immunoSEQ multiplex PCR, while TCRdb's copy carries only in-frame clones and drops some. Here the sample spans about 280,000 clones, roughly 90% being singletons. Germline CDR1 reads SEHNR; CDR2 reads FQNEAQ (reference sequence). V shed 7 bases and J shed 6 bases, with 18 bases lying between them. This CDR3 spans 14 amino acids. Patients of the Seattle cohort, enrolled during active infection, were followed longitudinally. This entry belongs to a study of blood T cell repertoires in COVID-19. About the research overall: PBMCs, B-cell-depleted T cells, or T cells were the source of the cDNA or gDNA that made up the material.

The clonotype comes from a woman in her seventies with COVID-19, enrolled during active disease. The chain links TRBV7-9 to TRBJ1-2; D might be TRBD1 (6 bases). Material: peripheral blood. The CDR3 protein is CASTHLGGVHGYTF. CDR3 in DNA: TGTGCCAGCACCCATTTAGGGGGGGTCCATGGCTACACCTTC.